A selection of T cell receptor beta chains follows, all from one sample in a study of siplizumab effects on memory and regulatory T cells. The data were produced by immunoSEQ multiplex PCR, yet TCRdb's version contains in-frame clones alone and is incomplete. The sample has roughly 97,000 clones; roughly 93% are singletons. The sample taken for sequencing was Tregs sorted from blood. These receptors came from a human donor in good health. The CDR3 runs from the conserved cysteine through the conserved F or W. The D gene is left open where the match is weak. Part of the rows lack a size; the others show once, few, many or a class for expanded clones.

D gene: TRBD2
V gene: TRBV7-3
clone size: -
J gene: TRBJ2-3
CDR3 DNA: TGTGCCAGCAGCAGGACTAGCGGGATCACAGATACGCAGTATTTT
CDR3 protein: CASSRTSGITDTQYF

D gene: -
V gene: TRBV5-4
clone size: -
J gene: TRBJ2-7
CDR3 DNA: TGTGCCAGCAGCCCCGGTGGGTCAAAAAGCGAGCAGTACTTC
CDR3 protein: CASSPGGSKSEQYF

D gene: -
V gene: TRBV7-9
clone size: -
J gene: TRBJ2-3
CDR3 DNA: TGTGCCAGCAGCTTATTTACTAGCACAGATACGCAGTATTTT
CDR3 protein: CASSLFTSTDTQYF

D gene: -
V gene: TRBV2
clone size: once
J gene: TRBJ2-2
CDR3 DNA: TGTGCCAGCAGTGACCGAGGCACCGGGGAGCTGTTTTTT
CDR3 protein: CASSDRGTGELFF

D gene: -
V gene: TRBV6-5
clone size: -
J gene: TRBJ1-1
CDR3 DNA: TGTGCCAGCAGGAGGACGGGTGAGAACACTGAAGCTTTCTTT
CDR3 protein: CASRRTGENTEAFF

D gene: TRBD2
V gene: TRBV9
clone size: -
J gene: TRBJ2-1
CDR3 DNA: TGTGCCAGCAGCACCGGGACTAGCGGGACCTACAATGAGCAGTTCTTC
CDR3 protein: CASSTGTSGTYNEQFF

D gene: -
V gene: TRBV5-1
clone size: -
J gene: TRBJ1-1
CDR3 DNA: TGCGCCAGCAGCCGCACGGGGGACCCCGTTGAAGCTTTCTTT
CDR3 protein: CASSRTGDPVEAFF

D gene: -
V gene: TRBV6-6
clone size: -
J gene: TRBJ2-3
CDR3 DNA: TGTGCCAGCAGAATAATGCAAGATACGCAGTATTTT
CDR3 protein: CASRIMQDTQYF

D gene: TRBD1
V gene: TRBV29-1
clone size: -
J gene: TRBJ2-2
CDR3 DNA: TGCAGCGTCCGAGGACACCGGGACAGGGTAGACTCCGGGGAGCTGTTTTTT
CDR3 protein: CSVRGHRDRVDSGELFF

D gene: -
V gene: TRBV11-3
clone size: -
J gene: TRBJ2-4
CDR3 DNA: TGTGCCAGCAGCTTAGTTACGCCAGGCATTCAGTACTTC
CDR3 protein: CASSLVTPGIQYF

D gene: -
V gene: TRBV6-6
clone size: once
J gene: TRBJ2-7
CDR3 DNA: TGTGCCAGCAGTTACTCACTCTACGAGCAGTACTTC
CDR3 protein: CASSYSLYEQYF

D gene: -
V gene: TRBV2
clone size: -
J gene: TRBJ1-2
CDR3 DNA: TGTGCCAGCAGTGAAGCAGGCAGGGCTACTAACTATGGCTACACCTTC
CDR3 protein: CASSEAGRATNYGYTF

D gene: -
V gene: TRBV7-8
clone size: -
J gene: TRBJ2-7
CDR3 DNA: TGTGCCAGCAGCCCTGTGACAGTGGCCTACGAGCAGTACTTC
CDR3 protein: CASSPVTVAYEQYF

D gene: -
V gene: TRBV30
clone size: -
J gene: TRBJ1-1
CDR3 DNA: TGTGCCTGGACTCTACGCGGGGGGACCAGGCAGAACACTGAAGCTTTCTTT
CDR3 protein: CAWTLRGGTRQNTEAFF

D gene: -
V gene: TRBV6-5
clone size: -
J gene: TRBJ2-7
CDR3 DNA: TGTGCCAGTGGGCTTACCGGGGATCTCGAGCAGTACTTC
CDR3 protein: CASGLTGDLEQYF

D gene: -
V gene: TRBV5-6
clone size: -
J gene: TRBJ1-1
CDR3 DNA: TGTGCCAGCAGCTTGGGACTCCGAGGGACTGAAGCTTTCTTT
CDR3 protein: CASSLGLRGTEAFF

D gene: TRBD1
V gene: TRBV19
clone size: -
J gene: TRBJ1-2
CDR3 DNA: TGTGCCAGTAGTACCGGACAGGGTTGGGGTGGCTACACCTTC
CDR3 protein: CASSTGQGWGGYTF

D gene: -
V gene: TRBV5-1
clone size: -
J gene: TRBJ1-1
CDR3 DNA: TGCGCCAGCAGCTTTGTTTCGGGAGAACTCACTGAAGCTTTCTTT
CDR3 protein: CASSFVSGELTEAFF

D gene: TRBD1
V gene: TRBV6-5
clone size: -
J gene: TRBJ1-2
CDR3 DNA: TGTGCCAGCAGGGCGCCAACAGGGGGCTATGGCTACACCTTC
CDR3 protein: CASRAPTGGYGYTF

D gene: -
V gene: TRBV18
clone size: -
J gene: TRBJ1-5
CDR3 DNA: TGTGCCAGCTCACCAAGACAGGCAAGGCAGCCCCAGCATTTT
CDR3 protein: CASSPRQARQPQHF

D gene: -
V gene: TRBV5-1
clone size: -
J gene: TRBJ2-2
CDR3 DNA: TGCGCCAGCAGCTTGGGGGCTCGGGCCACCGGGGAGCTGTTTTTT
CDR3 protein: CASSLGARATGELFF

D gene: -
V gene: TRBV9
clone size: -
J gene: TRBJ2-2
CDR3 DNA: TGTGCCAGCAGCGTAGGGGCCTCGAACACCGGGGAGCTGTTTTTT
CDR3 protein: CASSVGASNTGELFF

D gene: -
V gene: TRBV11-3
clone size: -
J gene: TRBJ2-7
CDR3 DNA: TGTGCCAGCAGCATACAGGGCCAGGACGAGCAGTACTTC
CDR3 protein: CASSIQGQDEQYF

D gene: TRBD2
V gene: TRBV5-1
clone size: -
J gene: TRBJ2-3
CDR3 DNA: TGCGCCAGCAGCCCCTCGGCGCGGGAGACAGATACGCAGTATTTT
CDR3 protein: CASSPSARETDTQYF

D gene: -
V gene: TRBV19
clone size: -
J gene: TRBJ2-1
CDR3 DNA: TGTGCCAGTAGTTCCAAGGGTGGGAGGACCTACAATGAGCAGTTCTTC
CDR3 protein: CASSSKGGRTYNEQFF

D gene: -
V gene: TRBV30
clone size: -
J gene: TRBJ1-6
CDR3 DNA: TGTGCCTGGAGTGCGACGCCGGGTGCGACCCTCCACTTT
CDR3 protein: CAWSATPGATLHF

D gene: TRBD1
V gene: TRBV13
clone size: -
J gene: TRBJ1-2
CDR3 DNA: TGTGCCAGCAGCCATATCCGGGGACAGCTCTATGGCTACACCTTC
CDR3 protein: CASSHIRGQLYGYTF

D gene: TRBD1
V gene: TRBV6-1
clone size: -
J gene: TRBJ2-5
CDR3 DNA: TGTGCCAGCAGTGCGGGGACAGACCCTCAAGAGACCCAGTACTTC
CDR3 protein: CASSAGTDPQETQYF

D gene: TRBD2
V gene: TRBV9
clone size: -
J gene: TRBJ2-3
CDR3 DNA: TGTGCCAGCAGCCACGGTAGCGGGGGGGCCTTGTTGGATACGCAGTATTTT
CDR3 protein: CASSHGSGGALLDTQYF

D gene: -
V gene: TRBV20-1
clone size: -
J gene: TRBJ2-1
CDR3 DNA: TGCAGTGCAGCCAATTACAATGAGCAGTTCTTC
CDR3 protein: CSAANYNEQFF

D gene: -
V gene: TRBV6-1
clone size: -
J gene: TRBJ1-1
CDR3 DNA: TGTGCCAGCAGTGAATGGGGAAGGGGGGGTGCTGAAGCTTTCTTT
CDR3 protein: CASSEWGRGGAEAFF

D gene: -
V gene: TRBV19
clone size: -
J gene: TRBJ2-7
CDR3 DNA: TGTGCCAGTAGTCCCACAGGGTTCTACGAGCAGTACTTC
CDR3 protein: CASSPTGFYEQYF

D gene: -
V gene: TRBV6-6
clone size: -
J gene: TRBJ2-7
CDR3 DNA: TGTGCCAGCAGTTACCTTGGGACGTCCGAGCAGTACTTC
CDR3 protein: CASSYLGTSEQYF

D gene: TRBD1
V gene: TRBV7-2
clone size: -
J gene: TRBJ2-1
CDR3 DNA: TGTGCCAGCAGCTTAGGGCGGACAGGGATATACAATGAGCAGTTCTTC
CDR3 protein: CASSLGRTGIYNEQFF

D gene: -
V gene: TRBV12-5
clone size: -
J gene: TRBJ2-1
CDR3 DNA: TGTGCTAGTGGTGCCCAAATCCTCACACTAGCCGGAGCATCCTACAATGAGCAGTTCTTC
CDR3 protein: CASGAQILTLAGASYNEQFF

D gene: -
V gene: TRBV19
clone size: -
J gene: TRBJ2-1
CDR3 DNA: TGTGCCAGTAGTATAGATCGATCGGAGGGGAATGAGCAGTTCTTC
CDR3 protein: CASSIDRSEGNEQFF

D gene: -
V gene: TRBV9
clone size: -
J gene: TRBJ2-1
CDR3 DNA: TGTGCCAGCAGCGAACATTCCCTTTCCTACAATGAGCAGTTCTTC
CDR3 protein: CASSEHSLSYNEQFF

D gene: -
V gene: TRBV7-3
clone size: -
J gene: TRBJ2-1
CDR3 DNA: TGTGCCAGCAGCTTGGACGGTAGCTCCTACAATGAGCAGTTCTTC
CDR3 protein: CASSLDGSSYNEQFF

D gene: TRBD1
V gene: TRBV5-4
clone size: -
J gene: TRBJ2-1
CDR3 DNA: TGTGCCAGCACGTCCGGGACAGCCTACAATGAGCAGTTCTTC
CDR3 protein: CASTSGTAYNEQFF

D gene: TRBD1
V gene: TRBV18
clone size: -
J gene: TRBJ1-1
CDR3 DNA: TGTGCCAGCTCACTCCGGGACAGGAATATGAACACTGAAGCTTTCTTT
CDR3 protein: CASSLRDRNMNTEAFF